This is a list of T cell receptor beta chains from one sample in a study of cytomegalovirus exposure and HLA in healthy donors. Produced via immunoSEQ multiplex PCR; TCRdb's table is partial and in-frame only. The sample totals some 70,000 clones. Input material: PBMCs. Receptors originate from a boy between 10 and 17 years old in good health and CMV-seronegative. CDR3s include the opening cysteine and the closing phenylalanine or tryptophan.

v_call,cdr3_aa
TRBV5-1,CASSSTDTQYF
TRBV9,CASSQVGDGYTF
TRBV6-4,CASSDSGTGDFNEQFF
TRBV29-1,CSAGGAGETQYF
TRBV5-4,CASSPQGRSEAFF
TRBV4-3,CASSQFRDRSGYTF
TRBV4-3,CASSQMGLAGSDNEQFF
TRBV30,CAGSQRTGRDEKLFF
TRBV18,CASSPPEGLYNEQFF
TRBV2,CASSYGTGAYGYTF
TRBV30,CAGRRTAGTVGGYTF
TRBV20-1,CSAKSGYEQYF
TRBV2,CASSEAPARGNIQYF
TRBV19,CASVRDRDNQPQHF
TRBV15,CATSRDRNSGNTIYF
TRBV2,CASRDRTASNQPQHF